This T cell receptor beta chain was recovered during a study of T cells in localized non-small cell lung cancer. A word on this clone: The antigen is not known.

Study-level findings and limits: Of the top 100 tumor clones, median roughly 53 were in adjacent lung, some 30 among its top 100. Uninvolved adjacent lung, not tumor, had the highest T cell clonality. As only one tumor region underwent sequencing, heterogeneity remains possible. Increased T cell density in blood showed an association with longer overall survival.

Germline V CDR1 and CDR2: SGHNT, YENEEA. Losses at the gene ends were 5 bases for V and 1 base for J; bases not matched to a gene: 5. The CDR3 has 15 amino acids. Sequencing used immunoSEQ multiplex PCR; TCRdb keeps in-frame clones, though not all of them. The repertoire holds around 50,000 clones, with more than 75% as singletons. This rearrangement joins TRBV11-3 to TRBJ2-3; 8 positions agree with TRBD1. The receptor comes from a female donor with stage II lung adenocarcinoma. The sequencing used PBMCs, collected before any cancer treatment. The DNA of the CDR3 is TGTGCCAGCAGCCCGATGACAGGGGGCACAGATACGCAGTATTTT. This gives the protein CASSPMTGGTDTQYF.